A selection of T cell receptor beta chains follows, all from one sample in a study of blood T cell repertoires in COVID-19. Profiled with immunoSEQ multiplex PCR; TCRdb holds only in-frame clones, not every one. The profile shows fewer than 350,000 clones, 70% to 90% of them singletons. The sample consisted of PBMCs or T cells enriched from blood (not recorded which). Every receptor here comes from a woman aged 55-69 years in a cohort exposed to, infected with or recovered from COVID-19 (not recorded which). Both conserved end residues are part of each CDR3. Each record gives: J gene, D gene, clone size, V gene, CDR3 length, CDR3 DNA, CDR3 protein. D genes are given only for firm matches. Clone sizes are given selectively: once, few, many, or a class where the clone is expanded.

J gene: TRBJ2-5
D gene: TRBD1
clone size: .
V gene: TRBV2
CDR3 length: 15
CDR3 DNA: TGTGCCAGCAGTGATGGCCGACAGGGATGGGAGACCCAGTACTTC
CDR3 protein: CASSDGRQGWETQYF

J gene: TRBJ2-7
D gene: TRBD1
clone size: .
V gene: TRBV18
CDR3 length: 13
CDR3 DNA: TGTGCCAGCTCACAGGTAGAGGGGGCAGAGCAGTACTTC
CDR3 protein: CASSQVEGAEQYF

J gene: TRBJ2-5
D gene: TRBD2
clone size: .
V gene: TRBV7-9
CDR3 length: 18
CDR3 DNA: TGTGCCAGCAGCTCCTCGGGACTAGCGGGAGTTAGGGGGGAGACCCAGTACTTC
CDR3 protein: CASSSSGLAGVRGETQYF

J gene: TRBJ2-3
D gene: .
clone size: .
V gene: TRBV28
CDR3 length: 13
CDR3 DNA: TGTGCCAGCAGTTTCCGGGGAGCAGATACGCAGTATTTT
CDR3 protein: CASSFRGADTQYF

J gene: TRBJ2-7
D gene: TRBD1
clone size: .
V gene: TRBV2
CDR3 length: 18
CDR3 DNA: TGTGCCAGCAGTGAACGACAGGGGGCGCGTCTGAGCTCCTACGAGCAGTACTTC
CDR3 protein: CASSERQGARLSSYEQYF

J gene: TRBJ2-1
D gene: TRBD2
clone size: .
V gene: TRBV19
CDR3 length: 14
CDR3 DNA: TGTGCCACCGCCGTTAGCGGGAACTACAATGAGCAGTTCTTC
CDR3 protein: CATAVSGNYNEQFF

J gene: TRBJ1-1
D gene: TRBD1
clone size: .
V gene: TRBV28
CDR3 length: 12
CDR3 DNA: TGTGCCAGCAGTTGGACAGGAGATGAAGCTTTCTTT
CDR3 protein: CASSWTGDEAFF

J gene: TRBJ2-2
D gene: .
clone size: .
V gene: TRBV18
CDR3 length: 14
CDR3 DNA: TGTGCCAGCTACCAGGGGACCAACACCGGGGAGCTGTTTTTT
CDR3 protein: CASYQGTNTGELFF

J gene: TRBJ2-5
D gene: TRBD1
clone size: .
V gene: TRBV28
CDR3 length: 13
CDR3 DNA: TGTGCCAGCAGTCACAGGGGCCAAGAGACCCAGTACTTC
CDR3 protein: CASSHRGQETQYF

J gene: TRBJ2-5
D gene: TRBD2
clone size: .
V gene: TRBV15
CDR3 length: 16
CDR3 DNA: TGTGCCACCAGCAGAGCCCTAGCGGGAGGGCCGGAGACCCAGTACTTC
CDR3 protein: CATSRALAGGPETQYF

J gene: TRBJ1-5
D gene: TRBD1
clone size: .
V gene: TRBV2
CDR3 length: 13
CDR3 DNA: TGTGCCAGCAGAGGACAGGGGAATCAGCCCCAGCATTTT
CDR3 protein: CASRGQGNQPQHF

J gene: TRBJ2-7
D gene: TRBD2
clone size: .
V gene: TRBV6-5
CDR3 length: 15
CDR3 DNA: TGTGCCAGCAGGGTAGCGGGAGGCCCTTCGTACGAGCAGTACTTC
CDR3 protein: CASRVAGGPSYEQYF

J gene: TRBJ2-7
D gene: .
clone size: .
V gene: TRBV18
CDR3 length: 13
CDR3 DNA: TGTGCCAGCTCCCCACCCTCGGGTTACGAGCAGTACTTC
CDR3 protein: CASSPPSGYEQYF

J gene: TRBJ1-5
D gene: .
clone size: .
V gene: TRBV4-2
CDR3 length: 17
CDR3 DNA: TGTGCCAGCAGCCAAGCATACAGACAGAATAGCAATCAGCCCCAGCATTTT
CDR3 protein: CASSQAYRQNSNQPQHF

J gene: TRBJ2-3
D gene: TRBD1
clone size: .
V gene: TRBV7-9
CDR3 length: 16
CDR3 DNA: TGTGCCAGCAGCTCCGGGACAGGGCTCAGCACAGATACGCAGTATTTT
CDR3 protein: CASSSGTGLSTDTQYF

J gene: TRBJ2-7
D gene: .
clone size: .
V gene: TRBV7-9
CDR3 length: 14
CDR3 DNA: TGTGCCAGCAGCCCCCAGGGTCTCTCCTACGAGCAGTACTTC
CDR3 protein: CASSPQGLSYEQYF

J gene: TRBJ1-2
D gene: TRBD1
clone size: few
V gene: TRBV27
CDR3 length: 14
CDR3 DNA: TGTGCCAGCAGTTTACAGGGGGCTCCCTATGGCTACACCTTC
CDR3 protein: CASSLQGAPYGYTF

J gene: TRBJ1-2
D gene: .
clone size: .
V gene: TRBV4-3
CDR3 length: 15
CDR3 DNA: TGCGCCAGCAGCCAAGGACACCCCGCGGGGTATGGCTACACCTTC
CDR3 protein: CASSQGHPAGYGYTF

J gene: TRBJ2-3
D gene: TRBD1
clone size: once
V gene: TRBV7-2
CDR3 length: 14
CDR3 DNA: TGTGCCAGCAGCGGGGACAGATCAGCAGATACGCAGTATTTT
CDR3 protein: CASSGDRSADTQYF

J gene: TRBJ2-7
D gene: TRBD1
clone size: few
V gene: TRBV5-1
CDR3 length: 15
CDR3 DNA: TGCGCCAGCAGCCCACGACCCGACAGGGGGGACGAGCAGTACTTC
CDR3 protein: CASSPRPDRGDEQYF

J gene: TRBJ2-1
D gene: TRBD2
clone size: .
V gene: TRBV9
CDR3 length: 15
CDR3 DNA: TGTGCCAGCAGCGTAAAACTAGCGGGTTACAATGAGCAGTTCTTC
CDR3 protein: CASSVKLAGYNEQFF

J gene: TRBJ1-5
D gene: TRBD1
clone size: .
V gene: TRBV7-2
CDR3 length: 17
CDR3 DNA: TGTGCCAGCAGCTTAGCGTGGGACAGCCGGGTTAATCAGCCCCAGCATTTT
CDR3 protein: CASSLAWDSRVNQPQHF

J gene: TRBJ1-5
D gene: .
clone size: .
V gene: TRBV18
CDR3 length: 13
CDR3 DNA: TGTGCCAGCTCACCGGCCAGCAATCAGCCCCAGCATTTT
CDR3 protein: CASSPASNQPQHF

J gene: TRBJ2-7
D gene: TRBD2
clone size: once
V gene: TRBV6-1
CDR3 length: 16
CDR3 DNA: TGTGCCAGCAGTGAAGAAGGTAGCGGGAGGTTGTACGAGCAGTACTTC
CDR3 protein: CASSEEGSGRLYEQYF

J gene: TRBJ2-7
D gene: TRBD2
clone size: .
V gene: TRBV7-2
CDR3 length: 16
CDR3 DNA: TGTGCCAGCAGCCCCGGACTAGCGGGAGCATTACGCGAGCAGTACTTC
CDR3 protein: CASSPGLAGALREQYF

J gene: TRBJ1-2
D gene: .
clone size: once
V gene: TRBV13
CDR3 length: 13
CDR3 DNA: TGTGCCAGCAGCTTTAACGCAGGGGACGGCTACACCTTC
CDR3 protein: CASSFNAGDGYTF

J gene: TRBJ2-7
D gene: TRBD2
clone size: once
V gene: TRBV30
CDR3 length: 14
CDR3 DNA: TGTGCCTGGGGGATTAGCGGGGGTTCCTACGAGCAGTACTTC
CDR3 protein: CAWGISGGSYEQYF

J gene: TRBJ1-5
D gene: .
clone size: once
V gene: TRBV9
CDR3 length: 14
CDR3 DNA: TGTGCCAGCAGCGTAGCCGGGGACAATCAGCCCCAGCATTTT
CDR3 protein: CASSVAGDNQPQHF

J gene: TRBJ2-1
D gene: TRBD1
clone size: .
V gene: TRBV7-9
CDR3 length: 16
CDR3 DNA: TGTGCCAGCAGCTTAGGCGGGACAGGGGGTAGGTATGAGCAGTTCTTC
CDR3 protein: CASSLGGTGGRYEQFF

J gene: TRBJ2-7
D gene: TRBD1
clone size: .
V gene: TRBV19
CDR3 length: 14
CDR3 DNA: TGTGCCAGTAGGGTGCAGGGGACAGGGGGCGAGCAGTACTTC
CDR3 protein: CASRVQGTGGEQYF

J gene: TRBJ1-5
D gene: .
clone size: .
V gene: TRBV19
CDR3 length: 14
CDR3 DNA: TGTGCCAGTACCCGACAGAATTGGAACCAGCCCCAGCATTTT
CDR3 protein: CASTRQNWNQPQHF

J gene: TRBJ1-2
D gene: TRBD1
clone size: .
V gene: TRBV28
CDR3 length: 14
CDR3 DNA: TGTGCCAGCAGCCCCCGGACAGGGGCCCTTGGCTACACCTTC
CDR3 protein: CASSPRTGALGYTF

J gene: TRBJ2-1
D gene: TRBD1
clone size: .
V gene: TRBV27
CDR3 length: 16
CDR3 DNA: TGTGCCAGCAGTTTATCGGGGACAGGGGCAAACAATGAGCAGTTCTTC
CDR3 protein: CASSLSGTGANNEQFF

J gene: TRBJ1-3
D gene: .
clone size: .
V gene: TRBV10-3
CDR3 length: 14
CDR3 DNA: TGTGCCATCAGTCCCGAGACAGGTGTAAACACCATATATTTT
CDR3 protein: CAISPETGVNTIYF

J gene: TRBJ2-2
D gene: TRBD2
clone size: few
V gene: TRBV7-9
CDR3 length: 15
CDR3 DNA: TGTGCCAGCCGATTAGCGGGAGTGAGTACCGGGGAGCTGTTTTTT
CDR3 protein: CASRLAGVSTGELFF

J gene: TRBJ2-7
D gene: .
clone size: .
V gene: TRBV19
CDR3 length: 14
CDR3 DNA: TGTGCCAGTAGCTACGCCAGGTTCTCCTACGAGCAGTACTTC
CDR3 protein: CASSYARFSYEQYF

J gene: TRBJ2-1
D gene: TRBD2
clone size: .
V gene: TRBV27
CDR3 length: 21
CDR3 DNA: TGTGCCAGCAGTTTAAGGGAGAGACTAGCGGGATCACGGGGCTCCTACAATGAGCAGTTCTTC
CDR3 protein: CASSLRERLAGSRGSYNEQFF

J gene: TRBJ2-7
D gene: TRBD1
clone size: .
V gene: TRBV2
CDR3 length: 13
CDR3 DNA: TGTGCCAGCAGACAGGGGAGATCCTACGAGCAGTACTTC
CDR3 protein: CASRQGRSYEQYF

J gene: TRBJ2-2
D gene: TRBD1
clone size: .
V gene: TRBV19
CDR3 length: 15
CDR3 DNA: TGTGCCAGTAGGGGACAGGGAAGAGACACCGGGGAGCTGTTTTTT
CDR3 protein: CASRGQGRDTGELFF

J gene: TRBJ2-7
D gene: .
clone size: .
V gene: TRBV7-9
CDR3 length: 12
CDR3 DNA: TGTGCCATCCAGACAGATAACTACGAGCAGTACTTC
CDR3 protein: CAIQTDNYEQYF

J gene: TRBJ1-3
D gene: .
clone size: .
V gene: TRBV5-1
CDR3 length: 16
CDR3 DNA: TGCGCCAGCAGTCCTACAGGGATTTGGACTGGAAACACCATATATTTT
CDR3 protein: CASSPTGIWTGNTIYF

J gene: TRBJ1-4
D gene: .
clone size: .
V gene: TRBV6-6
CDR3 length: 17
CDR3 DNA: TGTGCCAGCAGTCAAAGGGGATCGATAGAAACTAATGAAAAACTGTTTTTT
CDR3 protein: CASSQRGSIETNEKLFF

J gene: TRBJ1-5
D gene: .
clone size: .
V gene: TRBV6-5
CDR3 length: 13
CDR3 DNA: TGTGCCAGCAGTTTTGGCTTGGCCATGCCCCAGCATTTT
CDR3 protein: CASSFGLAMPQHF

J gene: TRBJ2-7
D gene: TRBD1
clone size: .
V gene: TRBV30
CDR3 length: 16
CDR3 DNA: TGTGCCTGGAGTCGCGATCGGACAGGGGGCTGGAACGAGCAGTACTTC
CDR3 protein: CAWSRDRTGGWNEQYF

J gene: TRBJ2-2
D gene: TRBD1
clone size: .
V gene: TRBV28
CDR3 length: 15
CDR3 DNA: TGTGCCAGCAGTTACGGGGACAGGGACACCGGGGAGCTGTTTTTT
CDR3 protein: CASSYGDRDTGELFF

J gene: TRBJ2-2
D gene: .
clone size: .
V gene: TRBV28
CDR3 length: 13
CDR3 DNA: TGTGCCAGCGGGACACCGAACACCGGGGAGCTGTTTTTT
CDR3 protein: CASGTPNTGELFF

J gene: TRBJ2-1
D gene: TRBD2
clone size: .
V gene: TRBV7-2
CDR3 length: 15
CDR3 DNA: TGTGCCAGCAGTGTAGCGGGAGGAGGCTACAATGAGCAGTTCTTC
CDR3 protein: CASSVAGGGYNEQFF

J gene: TRBJ2-1
D gene: .
clone size: .
V gene: TRBV3-1/TRBV3-2
CDR3 length: 11
CDR3 DNA: TGTGCCAGCAGCCAATCGGGTGAGCAGTTCTTC
CDR3 protein: CASSQSGEQFF

J gene: TRBJ2-7
D gene: TRBD1
clone size: .
V gene: TRBV11-2
CDR3 length: 14
CDR3 DNA: TGTGCCAGCAGCTTAGCGGACAGGGAAAACGAGCAGTACTTC
CDR3 protein: CASSLADRENEQYF

J gene: TRBJ2-1
D gene: TRBD1
clone size: .
V gene: TRBV14
CDR3 length: 17
CDR3 DNA: TGTGCCAGCAGCCAAAGAGTAGGGACAGGGGAAAACAATGAGCAGTTCTTC
CDR3 protein: CASSQRVGTGENNEQFF

J gene: TRBJ1-2
D gene: .
clone size: .
V gene: TRBV28
CDR3 length: 12
CDR3 DNA: TGTGCCAGCAGTTTGGAGGGAAGAGGCTACACCTTC
CDR3 protein: CASSLEGRGYTF

J gene: TRBJ1-1
D gene: .
clone size: .
V gene: TRBV5-1
CDR3 length: 14
CDR3 DNA: TGCGCCAGCAAAGGCGGTGTGCTCGGCGCTGAAGCTTTCTTT
CDR3 protein: CASKGGVLGAEAFF

J gene: TRBJ2-7
D gene: TRBD1
clone size: .
V gene: TRBV6-1
CDR3 length: 15
CDR3 DNA: TGTGCCAGCAGTGATAGGGGGCGGTTATCCTACGAGCAGTACTTC
CDR3 protein: CASSDRGRLSYEQYF

J gene: TRBJ2-3
D gene: TRBD2
clone size: .
V gene: TRBV24-1
CDR3 length: 18
CDR3 DNA: TGTGCCACCAGTGATCCATCCCCTAAGCGGGAGAGCACAGATACGCAGTATTTT
CDR3 protein: CATSDPSPKRESTDTQYF

J gene: TRBJ1-1
D gene: .
clone size: .
V gene: TRBV7-9
CDR3 length: 11
CDR3 DNA: TGTGCCAGCAGCTTGAGCACTGAAGCTTTCTTT
CDR3 protein: CASSLSTEAFF

J gene: TRBJ2-3
D gene: TRBD1
clone size: .
V gene: TRBV5-4
CDR3 length: 13
CDR3 DNA: TGTGCCAGCAGGGGACAGGGGGCGGATACGCAGTATTTT
CDR3 protein: CASRGQGADTQYF

J gene: TRBJ2-7
D gene: TRBD1
clone size: .
V gene: TRBV18
CDR3 length: 15
CDR3 DNA: TGTGCCAGCTCTCGGGGACAGGGAGGGACCTACGAGCAGTACTTC
CDR3 protein: CASSRGQGGTYEQYF

J gene: TRBJ2-1
D gene: .
clone size: .
V gene: TRBV6-5
CDR3 length: 14
CDR3 DNA: TGTGCCAGCAGTTCCCAGGGATCCTACAATGAGCAGTTCTTC
CDR3 protein: CASSSQGSYNEQFF

J gene: TRBJ2-7
D gene: .
clone size: .
V gene: TRBV11-2
CDR3 length: 11
CDR3 DNA: TGTGCCAGCAAAGCGGGTTACGAGCAGTACTTC
CDR3 protein: CASKAGYEQYF